This TCR beta chain was identified during a study of tumor-infiltrating lymphocytes in localized non-small cell lung cancer (dated by TCRdb to the early 2020s). For context, the study as a whole: Patients whose samples were collected after neoadjuvant chemotherapy, as well as both smokers and never-smokers and several histologies, were included in the cohort. Flow cytometry, multiplex immunofluorescence, RNA-seq, exome sequencing and proteomics were applied to the same patients as TCR sequencing, which was one of several integrated assays. For 55 to 70 patients, immunoSEQ T-cell fraction was compared between paired tumor and uninvolved lung. The overall ICON cohort comprised 150 surgical patients with localized non-small cell lung cancer whose tumors were resected. Resected tumor tissue and uninvolved lung tissue described as non-adjacent to the tumor were contributed by each patient, with both tissues obtained from the same patient.

Broad study findings and their caveats: TCR-derived T-cell fraction did not differ between the flow cytometry-defined immunotypes IM1 (good prognosis) and IM2 (poor prognosis). No association of tumor T-cell fraction from TCR sequencing with recurrence-free survival was found (p = 0.61). Because different assays used different pieces of the same tissue, technical variation could not be distinguished from intratumor heterogeneity. In line with immunofluorescence CD3 counts, TCRbeta sequencing supported higher T cell infiltration in tumors compared with uninvolved lung tissue. Assay coverage differed among patients according to how much tissue was available, so only a subset of the cohort had TCR sequencing.

The T-cell fraction in tumor and uninvolved lung tissue was obtained from TCR sequencing using the immunoSEQ assay. The authors' pipeline ran thus. In the survival analysis, patients were divided into a high T-cell fraction group (upper tertile) and a low T-cell fraction group (lower two tertiles), and the two groups were compared using a log-rank test. A signed-rank test was used to test paired tumor versus uninvolved lung differences in T-cell fraction. Not all clones reach the TCRdb copy of this immuneACCESS table, which keeps in-frame sequences only. Checked studies attribute under half of the gap to unresolved V genes and leave the rest unexplained. V, J and clone size are taken as reported in that table, and D and trimming were inferred from the DNA itself. Present in this sample are about 13,000 clones, about 63% of which were seen just once. Of the sample, 9% to 9.5% is held by the ten largest clones.

ICON enrollment began in early 2016, and the last patient was enrolled in the second half of 2018. A subcohort of some 80 patients provided fresh tumor and matched uninvolved tissue for in-depth immune analyses, with TCR sequencing among those analyses. No cell sorting was done, and TCR sequencing was instead run on DNA isolated from bulk tissue. Taken from cysteine to phenylalanine, the CDR3 has 15 residues. The CDR3 DNA has 45 bases and is translated from base 1. Trimming removed 3 bases from V and 1 base from J, leaving 12 bases between the germline ends. The germline V gene (reference sequence) provides CDR1 WNHNN and CDR2 SYGVQD. A remark on this clone: Its recognized antigen is unknown. Base-call qualities are not available, and no considerably larger clone is one nucleotide away.

The sample consisted of lung tumor tissue. This receptor chain uses TRBV10-1 and TRBJ2-5, with no confident D gene call. The sequence derives from a human donor with non-small cell lung cancer. The CDR3 in this case is CASSEGISVQETQYF. The nucleotide sequence reads as follows: TGCGCCAGCAGTGAAGGAATCTCAGTCCAAGAGACCCAGTACTTC.